These 3 T cell receptor beta chains were all obtained from the same sample, sequenced in a study of blood T cell repertoires in COVID-19. This table comes from immunoSEQ multiplex PCR, and its TCRdb copy is limited to in-frame clones, with some not included. The profile shows 200,000 to 250,000 clones, roughly 80% of them singletons. Sequencing input: peripheral blood. Every receptor here comes from a woman under 30 with acute or convalescent COVID-19.

The chain joins TRBV30 to TRBJ1-5; no reliable D call. There are 14 residues in the CDR3. Looked up from germline, CDR1 is GTSNPN and CDR2 is SVGIG (reference sequence). Trimming took 0 bases from V and 3 from J, leaving 9 bases between them. CDR3 region: CAWSVGGSNQPQHF. CDR3 sequence (DNA): TGTGCCTGGAGTGTGGGAGGGTCCAATCAGCCCCAGCATTTT.

This clone was observed a single time. This chain uses TRBV30 with TRBJ1-1; TRBD1 is a possible D gene (6 bases). Germline V gene data show CDR1 as GTSNPN and CDR2 as SVGIG (reference sequence). V was clipped by 5 bases and J by 8 bases, with 12 bases between them. The CDR3 totals 11 residues. The CDR3 DNA reads TGTGCCTGGGGGGTAGACAGGGAAGCTTTCTTT. It translates to CAWGVDREAFF.

The genes are TRBV6-2 or TRBV6-3 and TRBJ2-2; 9 bases map to TRBD1. Looked up from germline, CDR1 is MNHEY and CDR2 is SVGEGT. The CDR3 is 15 residues long. Trimming at V came to 6 bases and at J to 4 bases, leaving 6 bases not matched to a gene. The CDR3 region has the DNA TGTGCCAGCAGCCGGACAGGGGTGGTCACCGGGGAGCTGTTTTTT. Translated, it gives CASSRTGVVTGELFF.